Shown below are 31 T cell receptor beta chains from a single sample sequenced in a study of blood T cell repertoires in COVID-19. TCRdb keeps only in-frame clones here, not all; method: immunoSEQ multiplex PCR. The data show some 200,000 clones, about 80% seen once. The source material was PBMCs or T cells enriched from blood (not recorded which). The receptors originated from a woman aged 50 to 65 who had been exposed to COVID-19.

This CDR3 reads CSASKSEGTEAFF. CDR3 sequence (DNA): TGCAGTGCTAGTAAGAGTGAGGGCACTGAAGCTTTCTTT. The rearrangement links TRBV20-1 to TRBJ1-1; no firm D call. Germline values: CDR1 DFQATT, CDR2 SNEGSKA (reference sequence). Trimming left V 3 bases short and J 4 bases short, with 12 bases between. The CDR3 extends over 13 amino acids.

The genes are TRBV5-6 and TRBJ2-7; weak D call: TRBD2 (5 bases). Trimming removed 0 bases from V and 6 bases from J, with 10 bases in between. Per the germline V gene, CDR1 is SGHDT and CDR2 is YYEEEE. This CDR3 comprises 13 residues. The CDR3 region is CASSLVAISEQYF. In DNA, the CDR3 is TGTGCCAGCAGCTTGGTAGCGATTAGCGAGCAGTACTTC.

The CDR3 reads CASNTRNTEAFF. The CDR3 DNA reads TGTGCCAGTAACACAAGAAACACTGAAGCTTTCTTT. This rearrangement joins TRBV19 to TRBJ1-1; the D is unclear. The CDR3 extends over 12 amino acids. With 7 bases removed from V and 2 bases from J, the gap between germline ends came to 8 bases. Per germline, CDR1 LNHDA and CDR2 SQIVND (reference sequence).

CDR3 coding DNA: TGTGCCTGGATCCCAGCGGGGGGGCTCTCCTACAATGAGCAGTTCTTC. Its protein product is CAWIPAGGLSYNEQFF. The rearrangement uses TRBV30 and TRBJ2-1; 10 bases align to TRBD2. CDR1 is GTSNPN, CDR2 SVGIG, per germline (reference sequence). This CDR3 has 16 residues. V gave up 4 bases and J gave up 0 bases; unmatched junction bases: 6.

This sequence joins TRBV13 and TRBJ2-2; 11 bases agree with TRBD2. The J segment lost 4 bases and the V segment lost 4 bases, leaving 11 bases of the junction unmatched. Germline values: CDR1 PRHDT, CDR2 FYEKMQ (reference sequence). This CDR3 comprises 18 residues. CDR3 protein: CASSSGLAGGFGTGELFF. CDR3 coding DNA: TGTGCCAGCAGCTCTGGACTAGCGGGTGGATTTGGCACCGGGGAGCTGTTTTTT.

This chain's CDR3 is CSARRAEAFF. CDR3 DNA: TGCAGTGCTAGGAGGGCTGAAGCTTTCTTT. V usage is TRBV20-1 and J usage is TRBJ1-1, with D hard to call. Germline CDR1 and CDR2: DFQATT and SNEGSKA (reference sequence). CDR3 length: 10 amino acids. The V and J ends lost 3 bases and 6 bases respectively, with 5 bases between them.

V and J are TRBV7-2 and TRBJ2-7; 11 nucleotides line up with TRBD1. The V and J ends lost 5 bases and 6 bases, in that order; junction bases with no gene match: 3. There are 13 residues in the CDR3. Per the germline V gene, CDR1 is SGHTA and CDR2 is FQGNSA. In DNA, the CDR3 is TGTGCCAGCAGCCTGGACAGGGGGCTCGAGCAGTACTTC. It is translated as CASSLDRGLEQYF.

The V gene is TRBV5-8, the J gene TRBJ2-1, with D possibly matching TRBD2 (6 bases). V gave up 0 bases and J gave up 4 bases, with 17 bases separating them. The CDR3 is 17 residues long. Germline lookup yields CDR1 SGHTS and CDR2 YDEGEE. DNA of the CDR3: TGTGCCAGCAGCTTGGGGTGGGTGCGCGGGACTTACAATGAGCAGTTCTTC. Protein sequence: CASSLGWVRGTYNEQFF.

The chain carries TRBV29-1 and TRBJ2-6, with D possibly TRBD2 on 5 matching bases. V gave up 2 bases and J gave up 2 bases, with 7 bases separating them. The CDR3 loop spans 14 amino acids. Germline CDR1 is SQVTM and CDR2 is ANQGSEA. The CDR3 coding sequence is TGCAGCGTTGAATTGAGGGCTGGGGCCAACGTCCTGACTTTC. The encoded protein is CSVELRAGANVLTF.

The CDR3 region has the DNA TGTGCCACCAGTGATGAGGGGGGACAGGGGCAGTTCTTC. Its protein is CATSDEGGQGQFF. The chain uses TRBV24-1 and TRBJ2-1, with 9 bases that match TRBD1. From germline, CDR1 is KGHDR and CDR2 SFDVKD. V shed 3 bases and J 12 bases; nucleotides not matched to a gene: 5. The CDR3 totals 13 residues.

This clone has a handful of counts. The chain is built from TRBV12-3 or TRBV12-4 and TRBJ2-5; D remains unclear. V lost 2 bases, J lost 5 bases, and 6 bases lay in between. The CDR3 totals 12 residues. The CDR3 bases are TGTGCCAGCAGTTTAAGAGATGAGACCCAGTACTTC. Translation gives CASSLRDETQYF.

This sequence joins TRBV9 and TRBJ2-3, with no clear D. The CDR3 consists of 15 residues. Trimming removed 2 bases at V and 2 bases at J, with 12 bases between. CDR1 is SGDLS, CDR2 YYNGEE, per germline. For the CDR3, the DNA is TGTGCCAGCAGCGTTTCAGTCGCCACCACAGATACGCAGTATTTT. It codes for CASSVSVATTDTQYF. The variable domain in full, completed from reference TRBV9 and TRBJ2-3, reads DSGVTQTPKHLITATGQRVTLRCSPRSGDLSVYWYQQSLDQGLQFLIQYYNGEERAKGNILERFSAQQFPDLHSELNLSSLELGDSALYFCASSVSVATTDTQYFGPGTRLTVL.

V gene TRBV2 combines with J gene TRBJ2-1, with 8 bases identical to TRBD2. The CDR3 totals 15 residues. The germline V gene has CDR1 SNHLY and CDR2 FYNNEI. Trimming took 2 bases from V and 4 from J; bases not matched to a gene: 4. The CDR3 nucleotides read TGTGCCAGCAGTGAAATTGGCGGGGGGTACAATGAGCAGTTCTTC. Translation gives CASSEIGGGYNEQFF.

This chain uses TRBV27 with TRBJ1-2; D may be TRBD1 (6 bases). V shed 4 bases and J shed 5 bases, with 17 bases lying between them. This CDR3 has 15 amino acids. The V gene's germline CDR1 is MNHEY and CDR2 SMNVEV (reference sequence). The CDR3 DNA reads as TGTGCCAGCAGTTCCCGACAGGCGTACCTTTATGGCTACACCTTC. Protein sequence: CASSSRQAYLYGYTF.

The chain combines TRBV5-8 with TRBJ1-1, with no clear D. V was shortened by 2 bases and J by 8 bases, with 7 bases between the two germline ends. Germline V gives CDR1 SGHTS, CDR2 YDEGEE. The CDR3 spans 11 residues. The CDR3 nucleotides read TGTGCCAGCAGCTTAAGGAGGGAAGCTTTCTTT. It yields the protein CASSLRREAFF.

The chain has TRBV5-5 and TRBJ2-7, with D tentatively TRBD1 (6 bases). This CDR3 is 11 amino acids long. V lost 7 bases to trimming and J lost 2 bases, with 7 bases between them. The germline CDR1 and CDR2 sequences are SGHKS and YYEKEE (reference sequence). DNA for the CDR3: TGTGCCAGCCAGGGGACCTACGAGCAGTACTTC. This sequence encodes CASQGTYEQYF.

This clone was found once. The chain links TRBV28 to TRBJ2-5; the D gene is possibly TRBD2 (7 bases). The V gene's germline CDR1 is MDHEN and CDR2 SYDVKM. The CDR3 consists of 15 residues. V was trimmed by 6 bases and J by 4 bases, leaving 18 bases between them. In DNA, the CDR3 is TGTGCCAGCAGCTCCCCTGGAGGGGGGGCAGAGACCCAGTACTTC. This codes for CASSSPGGGAETQYF.

The CDR3 protein is CASSLDGTGFVDEQFF. In DNA, the CDR3 is TGTGCCAGCAGCTTAGATGGGACAGGGTTTGTCGATGAGCAGTTCTTC. This chain links TRBV7-2 with TRBJ2-1; TRBD1 agrees at 9 bases. The CDR3 totals 16 residues. V lost 1 base and J lost 8; bases outside the gene matches: 9. Germline CDR1 reads SGHTA; CDR2 reads FQGNSA.

The chain is built from TRBV11-3 and TRBJ1-6; D might be TRBD1 (6 bases). CDR1 is SGHNT and CDR2 is YENEEA in the germline V gene. The CDR3 consists of 16 residues. The V end was cut by 4 bases, the J end by 7 bases, with 17 bases between. The CDR3 loop is CASSSKGHSGNSPLHF. The CDR3 nucleotides are TGTGCCAGCAGCTCGAAGGGACACTCGGGCAATTCACCCCTCCACTTT.

The CDR3 protein is CASRNLNTEAFF. The CDR3 nucleotides are TGCGCCAGCAGGAACTTGAACACTGAAGCTTTCTTT. The chain carries TRBV5-1 and TRBJ1-1; no reliable D call. Germline V lookup: CDR1 SGHRS, CDR2 YFSETQ. This CDR3 comprises 12 residues. V was clipped by 5 bases and J by 0 bases, with 5 bases between them.

The count of this clone is one. The rearrangement joins TRBV5-5 to TRBJ2-1, with 12 bases matching TRBD2. CDR1 is SGHKS, CDR2 YYEKEE, per germline (reference sequence). The CDR3 consists of 17 residues. The junction had 8 bases not matched to a gene; V was cut back by 1 base and J by 6 bases. CDR3 DNA: TGTGCCAGCAGCTTGTCCGCTAGCGGGGGGGTGGTCAATGAGCAGTTCTTC. Translating it yields CASSLSASGGVVNEQFF.

This clone was seen many times. The rearrangement joins TRBV13 to TRBJ2-7, with TRBD2 identical over 14 bases. CDR1 and CDR2 from the germline V gene are PRHDT and FYEKMQ (reference sequence). Trimming at V came to 5 bases and at J to 4 bases, leaving 4 bases not matched to a gene. The CDR3 has 15 amino acids. The CDR3 bases are TGTGCCAGCAGCCCCGGGACTAGCGGGGGTTACGAGCAGTACTTC. This sequence encodes CASSPGTSGGYEQYF.

This chain joins TRBV5-6 and TRBJ2-7; TRBD1 matches at 10 bases. Germline assignment: CDR1 SGHDT and CDR2 YYEEEE. The V and J ends lost 2 bases and 6 bases, in that order; junction bases with no gene match: 8. The length of the CDR3 is 15 residues. CDR3: CASSLKGQGFGEQYF. CDR3 nucleotides: TGTGCCAGCAGCTTAAAGGGACAGGGGTTTGGCGAGCAGTACTTC.

V gene TRBV10-2 combines with J gene TRBJ1-5, with D perhaps matching TRBD1 (5 bases). This CDR3 has 13 amino acids. Trimming took off 8 bases at V and 6 bases at J, with 14 bases between the two ends. Germline CDR1 WSHSY, CDR2 SAAADI. CDR3 in amino acids: CASSGVGSQPQHF. The CDR3 nucleotides read TGCGCCAGCTCGGGGGTTGGTAGTCAGCCCCAGCATTTT.

The V and J genes are TRBV11-2 and TRBJ2-1; D might be TRBD1 (5 bases). CDR3 length: 14 amino acids. Germline CDR1 SGHAT, CDR2 FQNNGV. V was clipped by 1 base and J by 12 bases, with 16 bases between them. The CDR3 nucleotides read TGTGCCAGCAGCTTAGGAGAAGGGGTTATTGGGCAGTTCTTC. Its translation: CASSLGEGVIGQFF.

The chain is built from TRBV7-9 and TRBJ2-7; 9 bases align to TRBD2. The CDR3 has 13 residues. Looked up from germline, CDR1 is SEHNR and CDR2 is FQNEAQ (reference sequence). With V trimmed by 5 bases and J by 5 bases, 4 bases remained unmatched. CDR3 DNA: TGTGCCAGCAGCATGCGGGGGGGCGACGAGCAGTACTTC. Its protein is CASSMRGGDEQYF.

This clone was observed a handful of times. The sample holds other DNA sequences that translate to the same CDR3. This chain links TRBV7-2 with TRBJ2-1; TRBD1 matches at 8 bases. Trimming removed 3 bases from V and 1 base from J; junction bases left unmatched: 2. Germline CDR1 reads SGHTA; CDR2 reads FQGNSA. This CDR3 is built from 15 residues. The CDR3 bases are TGTGCCAGCAGCTTTAACAGGGGGTCCTACAATGAGCAGTTCTTC. Amino acid sequence: CASSFNRGSYNEQFF. Variable domain in full (rest from reference TRBV7-2 and TRBJ2-1): GAGVSQSPSNKVTEKGKDVELRCDPISGHTALYWYRQSLGQGLEFLIYFQGNSAPDKSGLPSDRFSAERTGGSVSTLTIQRTQQEDSAVYLCASSFNRGSYNEQFFGPGTRLTVL.

This chain joins TRBV19 and TRBJ1-2, with 8 bases aligning to TRBD1. J was trimmed by 4 bases and V by 1 base; bases with no gene match: 5. Germline V gives CDR1 LNHDA, CDR2 SQIVND (reference sequence). The CDR3 extends over 15 amino acids. The CDR3 coding sequence is TGTGCCAGTAGTATAGCGGCAGGGGGCTTCTATGGCTACACCTTC. Its translation is CASSIAAGGFYGYTF.

Note on this clone: A much larger clone lies a single base off, so this may be a read error. The chain uses TRBV11-2 and TRBJ2-1; D is undetermined. The CDR3 runs 14 residues. CDR1 SGHAT and CDR2 FQNNGV come from the germline V gene. V lost 0 bases to trimming and J lost 5 bases, with 8 bases between them. The CDR3 sequence is CASSLEWANNEQFF. CDR3 nucleotides: TGTGCCAGCAGCTTAGAATGGGCAAACAATGAGCAGTTCTTC. The full variable domain, in which reference TRBV11-2 and TRBJ2-1 provide the parts outside the CDR3, is EAGVAQSPRYKIIEKRQSVAFWCNPISGHATLYWYQQILGQGPKLLIQFQNNGVVDDSQLPKDRFSAERLKGVDSTLKIQPAKLEDSAVYLCASSLEWANNEQFFGPGTRLTVL.

The chain uses TRBV19 and TRBJ2-5, with 7 nucleotides matching TRBD1. The CDR3 covers 15 residues. The trim removed 5 bases at V and 2 bases at J, leaving 8 bases unmatched. Germline CDR1 reads LNHDA; CDR2 reads SQIVND (reference sequence). The CDR3 spells CASSLQGSPQETQYF. The CDR3 nucleotides are TGTGCCAGTAGTTTACAGGGGAGCCCACAAGAGACCCAGTACTTC.

V gene TRBV6-5 combines with J gene TRBJ2-3; D not resolved. CDR1 is MNHEY and CDR2 is SVGAGI in the germline V gene. V lost 6 bases and J 1 base, leaving 14 bases between the germline ends. The CDR3 is 15 residues long. The CDR3 DNA is TGTGCCAGCAGCTTCAAGATAGCAGGCACAGATACGCAGTATTTT. This encodes CASSFKIAGTDTQYF.